This T cell receptor beta chain was retrieved from a study of stem cell transplantation in POMP-related autoinflammatory disease (dated by TCRdb to the early 2020s). Regarding the research as a whole: According to the study's hypothesis, the TRB repertoire gets skewed because defective thymoproteasomes impair MHC class I-dependent CD8+ T-cell differentiation and positive selection. Before transplant, patients showed CD4+ naive T-cell skewing, low CD8+ T-cell proportions, and reduced T-cell cytokine secretion. The effect of POMP deficiency on T-cell receptor beta repertoire diversity and CDR3 characteristics was assessed by high-throughput TRB sequencing.

For CDR1 and CDR2, the germline V gene lists SGHDN and FVKESK. The CDR3 spans 16 residues, from the cysteine through the phenylalanine. Kept here is only the CDR3 DNA, which spans 48 bases and is read in frame from base 1. V is clipped by 2 bases and J by 4 bases, and the sequence between their germline boundaries is 18 bases long. Overall results and qualifications from the work: The number of unique TRB V-J gene pairings was restricted in PRAID patients. In PRAID patients, the trend toward lower diversity and increased clonality reached statistical significance only for regulatory T cells. Across all analyzed T-cell subsets, PRAID patients showed a trend toward higher clonality and lower TRB diversity.

About this clone itself: Its specific antigen is unknown. Base-call qualities are not available, and no considerably larger clone is one nucleotide away.

Library prep was done by the immunoSEQ multiplex PCR assay. Turning to the authors' computational methods: Shannon entropy, which accounts for clonal size distribution, was used to quantify repertoire diversity. The Gini-Simpson index (Simpson_1-D) was used to measure inequality of clonotype distribution. The table was pulled from immuneACCESS by TCRdb, which kept in-frame rearrangements only. Such tables lose some clones; where checked, under half of the loss comes from unresolved V genes, and the rest has no known cause. The DNA gave D and trimming, while V, J and clone size come from that table. The sample table shows tens of thousands of clones, and 75% to 85% are seen once. Around 2.5% of the sample lies in the top ten. Taken with the paper, the label for time point translates to: before hematopoietic stem cell transplant. PRAID was characterized by prominent immunodeficiency alongside autoinflammation. Before TRB sequencing, the T-cell subsets, namely conventional T cells, CD8+ T cells, regulatory T cells, and T follicular helper cells, were sorted.

Recombination linked TRBV14 to TRBJ2-7; the D segment could be TRBD1, given 6 matching bases. The material sequenced was CD4+ T cells from PBMCs, taken before stem cell transplantation. The sequence was collected from a human donor with POMP-related autoinflammation and immune dysregulation (PRAID). The DNA reads TGTGCCAGCAGCCAACTTGGGGCAGGGGAATCATACGAGCAGTACTTC. Translated, it reads CASSQLGAGESYEQYF.